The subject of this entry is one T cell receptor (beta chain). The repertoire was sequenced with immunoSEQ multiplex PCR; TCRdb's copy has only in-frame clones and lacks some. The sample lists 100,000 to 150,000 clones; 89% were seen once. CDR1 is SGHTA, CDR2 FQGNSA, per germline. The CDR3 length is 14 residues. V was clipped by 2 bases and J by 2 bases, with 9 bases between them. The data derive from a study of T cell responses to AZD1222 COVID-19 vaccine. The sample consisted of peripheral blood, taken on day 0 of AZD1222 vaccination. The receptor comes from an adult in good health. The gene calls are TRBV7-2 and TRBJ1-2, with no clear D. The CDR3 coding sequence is TGTGCCAGCAGCTTACCAGGATCGAACTATGGCTACACCTTC. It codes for CASSLPGSNYGYTF.